These 10 T cell receptor beta chains were all obtained from the same sample, sequenced in a study of T cell responses to AZD1222 COVID-19 vaccine. Sequencing used immunoSEQ multiplex PCR; TCRdb keeps in-frame clones, though not all of them. The sample includes more than 85,000 clones, around 90% of them seen just once. The specimen was peripheral blood, collected 28 days after the second AZD1222 dose. All receptors derive from an adult who received the AZD1222 COVID-19 vaccine.

This clone was detected only once. The chain joins TRBV7-8 to TRBJ2-3; 9 nucleotides line up with TRBD2. Germline CDR1 and CDR2: SGHVS and FQNEAQ. With V trimmed by 5 bases and J by 6 bases, 6 bases remained unmatched. The CDR3 consists of 14 residues. The CDR3 reads CASSLSGGTDTQYF. As DNA, the CDR3 is TGTGCCAGCAGCCTCAGCGGGGGGACTGATACGCAGTATTTT.

This clone was seen a single time. The chain is built from TRBV2 and TRBJ1-5; D gene unclear. V gave up 5 bases and J gave up 1 base, with 15 bases separating them. This CDR3 region has 16 residues. CDR1 is SNHLY and CDR2 is FYNNEI in the germline V gene. The CDR3 reads CASSRESPRSNQPQHF. CDR3 in DNA: TGTGCCAGCAGTAGAGAGTCCCCCCGGAGCAATCAGCCCCAGCATTTT.

The gene calls are TRBV18 and TRBJ1-2, with 9 bases lining up with TRBD1. This CDR3 has 15 residues. V dropped 2 bases and J dropped 2; count of bases not matched to a gene: 3. CDR1 and CDR2 from the germline V gene are KGHSH and LQKENI. CDR3 in DNA: TGTGCCAGCTCACCAGCACAGGGGGCGAACTATGGCTACACCTTC. Translation: CASSPAQGANYGYTF.

V usage is TRBV18 and J usage is TRBJ1-5; D is unclear. V gave up 3 bases and J gave up 4 bases, with 7 bases separating them. The CDR3 has 13 amino acids. Germline V gives CDR1 KGHSH, CDR2 LQKENI. The CDR3 sequence is CASSPDSNQPQHF. The DNA of the CDR3 is TGTGCCAGCTCACCGGACTCGAATCAGCCCCAGCATTTT.

The V call is TRBV30, the J call TRBJ2-5; 9 nucleotides line up with TRBD2. Looked up from germline, CDR1 is GTSNPN and CDR2 is SVGIG (reference sequence). V lost 2 bases, J lost 5 bases, and 12 bases stayed unmatched. This CDR3 region has 16 residues. The CDR3 loop is CAWSPFPGRGGETQYF. For the CDR3, the DNA is TGTGCCTGGAGTCCTTTCCCTGGGCGGGGGGGCGAGACCCAGTACTTC.

The chain employs TRBV5-1 and TRBJ2-7; 13 bases are a match to TRBD2. With V trimmed by 0 bases and J by 7 bases, 4 bases remained unmatched. This CDR3 spans 15 amino acids. In germline, CDR1 is SGHRS, CDR2 YFSETQ. The CDR3 reads CASSLGLAGGLEQYF. DNA for the CDR3: TGCGCCAGCAGCTTGGGACTAGCGGGGGGCCTGGAGCAGTACTTC.

This chain joins TRBV7-2 and TRBJ1-1; TRBD1 agrees at 7 bases. The CDR3 runs 14 residues. V trimming: 5 bases; J trimming: 6 bases; junction bases outside the gene matches: 9. CDR1 is SGHTA and CDR2 is FQGNSA in the germline V gene. CDR3 sequence (DNA): TGTGCCAGCAGCCTACAGGGGTTGTTCTCTGAAGCTTTCTTT. This gives the protein CASSLQGLFSEAFF.

This chain uses TRBV13 with TRBJ2-3; 10 bases are a match to TRBD2. CDR1 PRHDT and CDR2 FYEKMQ come from the germline V gene (reference sequence). V lost 5 bases to trimming and J lost 4 bases; unmatched junction nucleotides: 6. This CDR3 region has 15 residues. The CDR3 DNA reads as TGTGCCAGCAGCCTTCCGAGCGGGGGGGCAGATACGCAGTATTTT. Amino acid sequence: CASSLPSGGADTQYF. The variable domain in full, completed from reference TRBV13 and TRBJ2-3, reads AAGVIQSPRHLIKEKRETATLKCYPIPRHDTVYWYQQGPGQDPQFLISFYEKMQSDKGSIPDRFSAQQFSDYHSELNMSSLELGDSALYFCASSLPSGGADTQYFGPGTRLTVL.

In the case of this clone: This same CDR3 is encoded by further DNA sequences in the sample. The chain links TRBV6-2 or TRBV6-3 to TRBJ2-5, with a weak D call TRBD2 (6 bases). Trimming took off 6 bases at V and 2 bases at J, with 10 bases between the two ends. In germline, CDR1 is MNHEY, CDR2 SVGEGT. The CDR3 length is 13 residues. The CDR3 protein is CASSRDSQETQYF. CDR3 in DNA: TGTGCCAGCAGCCGGGACTCTCAAGAGACCCAGTACTTC.

The V call is TRBV2, the J call TRBJ2-2; TRBD1 is a possible D gene (6 bases). Trimming shortened V by 11 bases and J by 1 base, and 14 bases separated the two germline ends. Per germline, CDR1 SNHLY and CDR2 FYNNEI. CDR3 size: 14 residues. In nucleotides, the CDR3 is TGTGCCGGGGTCCAGGGGATGAACACCGGGGAGCTGTTTTTT. Its translation: CAGVQGMNTGELFF. The variable domain in full, with the rest retrieved from reference TRBV2 and TRBJ2-2, is EPEVTQTPSHQVTQMGQEVILRCVPISNHLYFYWYRQILGQKVEFLVSFYNNEISEKSEIFDDQFSVERPDGSNFTLKIRSTKLEDSAMYFCAGVQGMNTGELFFGEGSRLTVL.